The entry below gives a single TCR gamma chain sequence along with its context. The target of this receptor is not known. Being one base from a much bigger clone, this may be a read error. The same CDR3 can be traced to other DNA sequences in this sample. Library method: multiplex PCR. Sequencing relied on an Ion Torrent PGM. TRG repertoires were amplified from about 200 ng of biopsy DNA with the LymphoTrack kit, in which Illumina adapters are carried by the primers. After purification with AMPure XP beads and quantification on a 2100 Bioanalyzer, the TRG amplicons were pooled in equimolar amounts. TRG libraries were sequenced on an Ion PGM instrument. As for the authors' bioinformatics: FastX discarded any read in which over 10% of nucleotides had a quality score below the third quartile for that patient. Alignment of reads was performed with IMGT/HighV-QUEST so that V, D and J genes were assigned, CDR3 regions were identified and functionality was assessed. After the sequences were translated into amino acids, every sequence predicted to be non-functional was thrown out. CDR3s were split into kmers with and without positional annotation, PCA was performed on kmer frequencies, and samples were clustered using all 1023 combinations of PCs 1-10. Leave-one-out cross-validation was used to validate the classification, with parameters re-optimised on the remaining samples in each round. Shannon diversity was calculated with the vegan R package from repeated random subsamples, each the size of the lowest read count. TCRdb reran clone calling on the public reads with CATT; rows sharing one DNA sequence were then combined. It is TCRdb's table, rather than the study itself, that gives the V and J calls and clone size. The sample table lists approximately 920 gamma-chain clones, around 50% of them with a count of one. About 10% of the sample is in the top ten clones.

Genomic DNA was extracted with the QIAamp DNA FFPE tissue kit from ten 5-um FFPE scrolls per case. To test whether coeliac disease could be classified from the TCR repertoire, the study used duodenal biopsies that were formalin-fixed paraffin-embedded, fully anonymised, and surplus to diagnostic needs. These data come from a study of intestinal T cells in coeliac disease (dated by TCRdb to 2018 to 2020). About the investigation overall: Coeliac patients were found to be much younger than controls, with mean ages of around 16.0 versus 57 years recorded in the TRG cohort. The TCR-delta (TRD) cohort comprised duodenal biopsies from approximately eleven coeliac disease patients and approximately eleven non-coeliac controls. A second, larger TCR-gamma (TRG) cohort included duodenal biopsies from roughly 36 coeliac disease patients and approximately 23 non-coeliac controls.

The CDR3 starts with the cysteine, ends with the phenylalanine, and has 16 residues. Only the CDR3 region is kept as DNA, spanning 48 bases read in frame from base 1. The CDR1 and CDR2 encoded by the germline V gene (reference sequence) are VTNTFY and YDVSTARD. Clipping removes 0 bases from V and 2 bases from J, with 6 as the unmatched junction base count. Results the study describes overall, beyond this receptor: Of 54 biopsies, approximately 51 (about 94%) were correctly classified by TRG clustering, and a leave-one-out accuracy of around 87% was reported. In training, clustering based on TRD kmers put all 22 biopsies in the right class, and the reported leave-one-out accuracy was 91%. FFPE-derived DNA was found to be relatively degraded, and loss of a proportion of TCR sequences in each sample was likely caused by this degradation. Coeliac and control groups differed significantly in age, although an age-split analysis did not yield significant classification. There was no way to tell repeated CDR3 amino acid sequences apart from PCR duplicates.

The TCR sequence derives from a human donor with celiac disease. The source material was a duodenal biopsy. This chain joins TRGV3 to TRGJP2. In nucleotide form, the sequence is TGTGCCACCTGGGACAGGCCGGTAAGTAGTGATTGGATCAAGACGTTT. Translated, this is CATWDRPVSSDWIKTF.